This TCR beta chain stems from a study of vaccination effects on CD4 cells after COVID-19. CDR3 size: 13 residues. CDR1 WSHSY and CDR2 SAAADI come from the germline V gene. Trimming took off 3 bases at V and 3 bases at J, with 8 bases between the two ends. Antigen-specific CD4+ T cells were expanded with viral peptide pools in the ViraFEST assay before sequencing. An approximately ten-day culture period preceded the isolation of CD4+ T cells. Either the mRNA-1273 or the BNT162b2 vaccine was given to participants as two doses. On days 3 and 7, fresh IL-2 medium replaced half the medium. Concerning this clone itself: Its antigen is unidentified.

Sequenced by immunoSEQ multiplex PCR; TCRdb stores in-frame clones only, minus some. Of about 30,000 clones listed, over 80% are singletons. Sequencing used CD4+ T cells from PBMCs cultured with SARS-CoV-2 spike peptides, obtained after COVID-19 vaccination. The chain links TRBV10-2 to TRBJ1-2; D unclear. The clonotype was recovered from a human donor who received a COVID-19 vaccine. Some clones in this sample may be carry-over from other donors' samples. CDR3 coding DNA: TGCGCCAGCAGTGATAGGGCCGACTATGGCTACACCTTC. It specifies CASSDRADYGYTF.